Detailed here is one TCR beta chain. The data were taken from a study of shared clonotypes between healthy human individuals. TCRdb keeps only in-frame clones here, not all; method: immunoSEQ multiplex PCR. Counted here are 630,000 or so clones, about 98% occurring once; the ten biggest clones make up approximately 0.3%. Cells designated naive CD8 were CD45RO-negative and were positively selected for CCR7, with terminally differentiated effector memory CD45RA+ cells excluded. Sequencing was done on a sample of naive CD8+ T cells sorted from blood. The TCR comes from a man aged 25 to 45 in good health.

The CDR3 here is CASRKGGSVWNEQFF. Written as DNA, the CDR3 is TGTGCCAGCAGGAAAGGCGGGAGCGTTTGGAATGAGCAGTTCTTC. The chain couples TRBV7-8 to TRBJ2-1; TRBD2 matches at 7 bases. With 6 bases clipped from V and 7 bases from J, the junction kept 12 bases outside the gene matches. This CDR3 region has 15 residues. Per the germline V gene, CDR1 is SGHVS and CDR2 is FQNEAQ.